Many counts were recorded for the clone carrying this TCR beta chain. What it binds is not known. This entry comes from a study of regulatory T cells in long-lasting Graves disease. Study-wide findings and caveats: Persistent disease favored TRBV28, TRBJ1-2 and TRBJ2-5.

With iRepertoire HTBI primers and Arm-PCR of CDR3 regions, TCR beta libraries were built. Authors' processing steps: Sample data revealed approximately 56 TRBV and over twelve TRBJ segments. TCRdb re-called the multiplex PCR reads through MiXCR, storing one row per CDR3 protein. The V and J calls shown here were made by TCRdb, not taken from the authors' results. The table includes roughly 360,000 distinct CDR3 sequences, about 12% detected once. CDR3 length: 15 amino acids. CDR1 and CDR2 (germline): LGHDT, YNNKEL (reference sequence). J lost 5 bases, V lost 4 bases, and 4 bases had no gene match. As for time point: newly diagnosed GD, antithyroid drugs for less than 3 months. RNA isolated from PBMCs was used to make the TCR library. This sample was shared with a second study, whose subject was T cells in Graves' hyperthyroidism and ophthalmopathy. According to that study: Researchers report that a 13 V-J model separated ophthalmopathy from stable hyperthyroidism.

The rearrangement links TRBV3-1 to TRBJ1-6; 8 bases line up with TRBD1. The sequence derives from a young woman with Graves disease. Here the sequenced sample was peripheral blood mononuclear cells (PBMCs), taken at new diagnosis, from a patient treated with antithyroid drugs. CDR3 region: CASSRDRNDNSPLHF. Here the CDR3 DNA reads TGTGCCAGCAGCCGGGACAGGAACGATAATTCACCCCTCCACTTT.